This entry lists 20 T cell receptor beta chains sequenced from one sample in a study of blood T cells in healthy people across ages. Primers used in a second PCR of about 7 to 11 cycles were a sample-barcoded 5' primer and a J-beta primer mix. Each CDR3 protein gets one entry after TCRdb re-called the 5' RACE reads with MiXCR. The top ten clones hold roughly 7.9% of a sample with about 1,500,000 distinct CDR3 sequences, 42% of them seen once. The specimen sequenced was blood. The receptors stem from a woman younger than 35 in good health.

V gene TRBV30 combines with J gene TRBJ1-1; D might be TRBD1 (5 bases). V shed 0 bases and J shed 8 bases, with 16 bases lying between them. CDR1 is GTSNPN and CDR2 is SVGIG in the germline V gene (reference sequence). This CDR3 is built from 14 residues. This CDR3 reads CAWSVTGGTGEAFF. CDR3 bases: TGTGCCTGGAGTGTAACCGGGGGAACGGGGGAAGCTTTCTTT.

This clonotype was counted only a few times. The chain employs TRBV7-9 and TRBJ2-7; D perhaps matches TRBD1 (6 bases). Germline assignment: CDR1 SEHNR and CDR2 FQNEAQ (reference sequence). The CDR3 contains 16 residues. V lost 5 bases and J 0 bases, leaving 17 bases between the germline ends. CDR3: CASSARDTKVSYEQYF. Written as DNA, the CDR3 is TGTGCCAGCAGCGCCAGGGACACCAAGGTCTCCTACGAGCAGTACTTC.

Only a few counts were recorded for this clonotype. V and J are TRBV7-2 and TRBJ1-1; D remains unclear. The CDR3 covers 13 residues. With 6 bases removed from V and 0 bases from J, the gap between germline ends came to 8 bases. Germline V gene lookup returns CDR1 SGHTA and CDR2 FQGNSA. The CDR3 loop reads CASRSQVNTEAFF. The CDR3 region has the DNA TGTGCCAGCAGATCACAAGTGAACACTGAAGCTTTCTTT.

The chain employs TRBV20-1 and TRBJ2-3; 15 bases align to TRBD2. The V gene end was trimmed by 5 bases and the J gene end by 3 bases; junction bases not matched to a gene: 6. Germline V gives CDR1 DFQATT, CDR2 SNEGSKA (reference sequence). There are 16 residues in the CDR3. CDR3 sequence: CSAGGLAGGPTDTQYF. DNA of the CDR3: TGCAGTGCTGGAGGACTAGCGGGGGGGCCAACAGATACGCAGTATTTT.

This clonotype was counted a few times. The gene calls are TRBV5-1 and TRBJ2-7; 7 positions match TRBD1. The CDR3 extends over 12 amino acids. Germline CDR1 SGHRS, CDR2 YFSETQ. V was pared by 4 bases and J by 7 bases, with 5 bases of the junction left unmatched. The CDR3 spells CASSNGQAEQYF. The CDR3 DNA reads as TGCGCCAGCAGCAATGGACAGGCGGAGCAGTACTTC.

This clonotype has only a few counts. The rearrangement joins TRBV29-1 to TRBJ1-2; maybe TRBD1 (6 bases). The germline gives CDR1 SQVTM, CDR2 ANQGSEA. The CDR3 contains 10 residues. Trimming left V 6 bases short and J 6 bases short, with 8 bases between. The CDR3 here is CSVKGDGYTF. The CDR3 nucleotides read TGCAGCGTCAAGGGGGATGGCTACACCTTC.

This clonotype was observed a handful of times. This chain connects TRBV12-3 or TRBV12-4 to TRBJ2-7; no clear D. The CDR3 contains 12 residues. The V gene lost 6 bases and the J gene lost 3 bases, with 9 bases spanning the gap. Written as DNA, the CDR3 is TGTGCCAGCAGAAAAACCTTCTACGAGCAGTACTTC. This codes for CASRKTFYEQYF.

The rearrangement links TRBV10-3 to TRBJ2-3; 15 nucleotides align to TRBD2. The CDR3 runs to 19 residues. CDR1 and CDR2 (germline): ENHRY, SYGVKD. J gave up 3 bases and V 4 bases, and 11 bases lay outside the gene matches. The CDR3 DNA sequence: TGTGCCATCAGTGTCGGGACTAGCGGGGGGTATCGGGCGACAGATACGCAGTATTTT. Its translation is CAISVGTSGGYRATDTQYF.

The genes are TRBV10-3 and TRBJ1-2, with a tentative D call TRBD1 (6 bases). Looked up from germline, CDR1 is ENHRY and CDR2 is SYGVKD. CDR3 size: 13 residues. The ends were cut back, 0 bases at V and 7 bases at J, with 9 bases in the middle. The CDR3 loop reads CAISESDSSGYTF. The CDR3 nucleotides read TGTGCCATCAGTGAGTCGGACAGTTCTGGCTACACCTTC.

The chain uses TRBV3-1 and TRBJ2-1, with 7 bases that match TRBD2. Germline V gene lookup returns CDR1 LGHDT and CDR2 YNNKEL (reference sequence). The CDR3 totals 14 residues. After removal of 1 base from V and 5 bases from J, the junction contained 2 bases not matched to a gene. CDR3 DNA sequence: TGTGCCAGCAGCCAAGCCGCGGGGGACAATGAGCAGTTCTTC. Its protein product is CASSQAAGDNEQFF.

This rearrangement joins TRBV5-1 to TRBJ2-7; 9 bases fit TRBD2. The germline V gene encodes CDR1 SGHRS and CDR2 YFSETQ. The J segment lost 4 bases and the V segment lost 5 bases, leaving 10 bases of the junction unmatched. The CDR3 extends over 15 amino acids. CDR3 sequence (DNA): TGCGCCAGCAGGTTTCTTAGCGGGGGAGATTACGAGCAGTACTTC. It specifies CASRFLSGGDYEQYF.

This clonotype was found a few times. This chain joins TRBV7-9 and TRBJ2-3; the D gene could be TRBD1 or TRBD2 (6 bases each). Looked up from germline, CDR1 is SEHNR and CDR2 is FQNEAQ (reference sequence). This CDR3 contains 15 residues. The V end was cut by 5 bases, the J end by 1 base, with 13 bases between. CDR3 nucleotides: TGTGCCAGCAGCCCCGGAGGGGGGCGCACAGATACGCAGTATTTT. The encoded protein is CASSPGGGRTDTQYF.

The chain has TRBV11-2 and TRBJ2-7, with a tentative D call TRBD1 (6 bases). Germline V gene lookup returns CDR1 SGHAT and CDR2 FQNNGV. The V and J ends lost 5 bases and 2 bases respectively, with 13 bases between them. This CDR3 is 14 amino acids long. CDR3 DNA: TGTGCCAGCAGCCCTGGACAGTTTACCTACGAGCAGTACTTC. Translating it yields CASSPGQFTYEQYF.

DNA for the CDR3: TGTGCCAGCAGCCGAGCCCTAGCGGGAGGAGCAGATACGCAGTATTTT. It yields the protein CASSRALAGGADTQYF. This chain links TRBV6-6 with TRBJ2-3, with 11 bases identical to TRBD2. V shed 6 bases and J 4 bases; nucleotides not matched to a gene: 9. The CDR3 length is 16 residues. Germline CDR1 and CDR2: MNHNY and SVGAGI (reference sequence).

This clonotype was counted many times. This sequence joins TRBV27 and TRBJ2-7, with D tentatively TRBD2 (6 bases). V was clipped by 5 bases and J by 0 bases, with 14 bases between them. This CDR3 is 15 amino acids long. Germline values: CDR1 MNHEY, CDR2 SMNVEV (reference sequence). CDR3 nucleotides: TGTGCCAGCAGTCCCAGCCTAGCGCCCTCCTACGAGCAGTACTTC. As protein: CASSPSLAPSYEQYF.

This chain joins TRBV20-1 and TRBJ1-3; 7 bases are shared with TRBD1. This CDR3 has 17 amino acids. V dropped 0 bases and J dropped 0; count of bases not matched to a gene: 8. Germline V gene data show CDR1 as DFQATT and CDR2 as SNEGSKA (reference sequence). This chain's CDR3 is CSAREGGTESSGNTIYF. The CDR3 nucleotides are TGCAGTGCTAGAGAAGGGGGGACAGAGAGCTCTGGAAACACCATATATTTT.

The chain is built from TRBV20-1 and TRBJ2-3, with TRBD1 matching 9 bases. Trimming cost V 5 bases and J 5 bases; bases outside gene matches: 11. This CDR3 region has 15 residues. The germline V gene encodes CDR1 DFQATT and CDR2 SNEGSKA (reference sequence). In nucleotides, the CDR3 is TGCAGTGCTTCTCCCGGACAGGGGAGGGTAGATACGCAGTATTTT. Protein sequence: CSASPGQGRVDTQYF.

In its sample, this clonotype was seen a few times. The rearrangement uses TRBV6-2 or TRBV6-3 and TRBJ2-7; TRBD1 matches 8 bases. This CDR3 comprises 15 residues. Germline V lookup: CDR1 MNHEY, CDR2 SVGEGT. The junction had 4 bases not matched to a gene; V was cut back by 1 base and J by 2 bases. CDR3 DNA: TGTGCCAGCAGTTACTTGACAGGGGCGGCCTACGAGCAGTACTTC. It codes for CASSYLTGAAYEQYF.

CDR3 in DNA: TGTGCCAGCAGATACAGGGTCCAATCCTACGAGCAGTACTTC. This sequence encodes CASRYRVQSYEQYF. The V gene is TRBV2, the J gene TRBJ2-7; D is perhaps TRBD1 (6 bases). This CDR3 spans 14 amino acids. The V and J ends lost 6 bases and 1 base respectively, with 13 bases between them. CDR1 and CDR2 from the germline V gene are SNHLY and FYNNEI.

The rearrangement links TRBV12-3 or TRBV12-4 to TRBJ2-7, with D perhaps TRBD2 (6 bases). V was trimmed by 5 bases and J by 4 bases, leaving 12 bases between them. This CDR3 has 13 amino acids. The CDR3 nucleotides read TGTGCCAGCAGTAGGACTACCCCTTACGAGCAGTACTTC. Translation gives CASSRTTPYEQYF.